The sequence of this TCR beta chain was determined in a study of regulatory T cells in long-lasting Graves disease. Details on this clonotype: A much larger clonotype is one base distant, so this may be a read error.

This sample's time point: newly diagnosed GD, antithyroid drugs for less than 3 months. PBMC-extracted RNA yielded the TCR library. The germline gives CDR1 MNHGY, CDR2 SVAAGI. The CDR3 totals 13 residues. For TCR beta, libraries came from iRepertoire HTBI primers and Arm-PCR of CDR3 regions. TCRdb reprocessed the multiplex PCR reads via MiXCR and lists one record per CDR3 protein. This sample yields about 620,000 distinct CDR3 sequences, of which around 17% are seen a single time; around 19% belongs to the top ten. The same data also contributed to another study, on T cells in Graves' hyperthyroidism and ophthalmopathy.

The starting material was peripheral blood mononuclear cells (PBMCs), obtained at new diagnosis, from a patient treated with antithyroid drugs. The TCR sequence derives from a woman between 25 and 40 years old with Graves disease. This chain connects TRBV6-9 to TRBJ1-5; D ambiguous. This chain's CDR3 is CASSYPGRQPQRF. The CDR3 DNA reads TGTGCCAGCAGTTACCCCGGCCGTCAGCCCCAGCGTTTT.